These 10 T cell receptor beta chains were sequenced from one sample in a study of CD8+ T cells in alopecia areata. Extracted RNA was reverse transcribed into cDNA, the sequencing template. Generated by immunoSEQ multiplex PCR, the TCRdb table keeps only in-frame clones and is missing some. The sample contains 60,000 to 85,000 clones, about 71% of which appear only once. Treatment given: oral pan-JAK inhibitor, 5-10 mg twice daily. The starting material was CD8+ T cells sorted from blood, obtained at week 24, from a patient treated with tofacitinib. The receptors stem from a human donor with alopecia areata.

J is TRBJ2-1 and V is TRBV27; tentatively, D is TRBD1 or TRBD2 (6 bases each). The CDR3 covers 15 residues. Germline V gene sequence: CDR1 MNHEY, CDR2 SMNVEV (reference sequence). The germline V and J ends were trimmed by 6 bases and 2 bases, with 14 bases remaining between them. The CDR3 DNA reads as TGTGCCAGCAGCTTCCGAGGGGGGCCCTACAATGAGCAGTTCTTC. This sequence encodes CASSFRGGPYNEQFF.

CDR3 in DNA: TGTGCCAGCAGTTACTCCGACGCGGCGGGCTACACCTTC. Translating it yields CASSYSDAAGYTF. The rearrangement links TRBV6-5 to TRBJ1-2; D gene uncertain. Trimming left V 0 bases short and J 8 bases short, with 10 bases between. CDR3 size: 13 residues. Germline V lookup: CDR1 MNHEY, CDR2 SVGAGI.

This rearrangement joins TRBV5-1 to TRBJ2-5; D is ambiguous. This CDR3 contains 14 residues. V was clipped by 4 bases and J by 0 bases, with 10 bases between them. CDR1 SGHRS and CDR2 YFSETQ come from the germline V gene. CDR3 sequence: CASSLPGNQETQYF. DNA of the CDR3: TGCGCCAGCAGCCTCCCGGGCAACCAAGAGACCCAGTACTTC.

This clone was counted only a few times. One end of the junction does not line up with germline, which may come from a read error. The rearrangement uses TRBV2 and TRBJ2-5; D is unclear. The germline gives CDR1 SNHLY, CDR2 FYNNEI. The CDR3 has 11 amino acids. The CDR3 nucleotides are TGTGCCAGCACTGAAAGCGAGACCCAGTACTTC. Translating it yields CASTESETQYF.

The chain carries TRBV6-5 and TRBJ1-1; D is perhaps TRBD1 (5 bases). This CDR3 has 15 amino acids. CDR1 is MNHEY and CDR2 is SVGAGI in the germline V gene. Trimming took off 0 bases at V and 1 base at J, with 9 bases between the two ends. Here the CDR3 DNA reads TGTGCCAGCAGTTACTCGAACAGGCCGAACACTGAAGCTTTCTTT. Residues: CASSYSNRPNTEAFF.

This clone was seen only a few times. The rearrangement uses TRBV7-6 and TRBJ2-2; 10 bases match TRBD1. This CDR3 comprises 17 residues. V shed 2 bases, J shed 4 bases, and the junction held 7 bases outside the gene matches. In germline, CDR1 is SGHVS, CDR2 FNYEAQ. CDR3 residues: CASSLSPGTGVTGELFF. CDR3 nucleotides: TGTGCCAGCAGCTTATCCCCCGGGACAGGGGTCACCGGGGAGCTGTTTTTT.

This chain joins TRBV6-5 and TRBJ1-2; D unresolved. Trimming stripped 5 bases from V and 5 bases from J, with 12 bases between. This CDR3 contains 13 residues. Germline CDR1 MNHEY, CDR2 SVGAGI. In DNA form, the CDR3 reads TGTGCCAGCAGTCCTATTTTTCCTTATGGCTACACCTTC. It translates to CASSPIFPYGYTF.

The chain combines TRBV2 with TRBJ1-2; D not resolved. Germline V gene data show CDR1 as SNHLY and CDR2 as FYNNEI. CDR3 length: 14 residues. V lost 3 bases and J 2 bases, leaving 10 bases between the germline ends. The CDR3 spells CASSDWERNYGYTF. The CDR3 DNA follows: TGTGCCAGCAGTGATTGGGAGAGGAACTATGGCTACACCTTC.

The CDR3 coding sequence is TGTGCCAGCAGCGACTCAGGTGCCTCTGGGGCCAACGTCCTGACTTTC. It specifies CASSDSGASGANVLTF. The V call is TRBV9, the J call TRBJ2-6; no clear D gene. Germline CDR1 reads SGDLS; CDR2 reads YYNGEE. This CDR3 has 16 amino acids. With 3 bases removed from V and 0 bases from J, the gap between germline ends came to 10 bases.

The chain couples TRBV6-5 to TRBJ1-1, with TRBD1 matching over 8 bases. Germline CDR1 and CDR2: MNHEY and SVGAGI. The CDR3 loop spans 14 amino acids. The V segment lost 2 bases and the J segment 4 bases; nucleotides outside the gene matches: 3. CDR3 in DNA: TGTGCCAGCAGTTACACCACAGGGGGCACTGAAGCTTTCTTT. This translates into CASSYTTGGTEAFF.